The 30 T cell receptor beta chains below all came from one sample that was sequenced in a study of OX40 agonist ivuxolimab in advanced cancers. Only in-frame clones appear in the TCRdb table, and some are missing; sequencing was by immunoSEQ multiplex PCR. Counted here are about 22,000 clones, approximately 91% occurring once; the ten biggest clones make up around 25%. The material was CD4+ or CD8+ T cells sorted from blood, obtained in a trial of the OX40 agonist ivuxolimab. These receptors all stem from an adult with an advanced solid tumor such as melanoma, head and neck, liver or kidney cancer.

This clone was counted once. The chain combines TRBV6-5 with TRBJ2-7; 8 bases align to TRBD1. Germline-derived CDR1 and CDR2 are MNHEY and SVGAGI. The CDR3 loop spans 15 amino acids. V shed 6 bases, J shed 5 bases, and the junction held 12 bases outside the gene matches. CDR3 amino acids: CASSFITGGYDEQYF. The CDR3 DNA sequence: TGTGCCAGCAGCTTCATCACAGGGGGTTATGACGAGCAGTACTTC.

The CDR3 nucleotides are TGTGCCAGCAGTTACACGGGGGGTCTAACAGATACGCAGTATTTT. It specifies CASSYTGGLTDTQYF. The chain has TRBV6-6 and TRBJ2-3, with 7 nucleotides matching TRBD2. The CDR3 totals 15 residues. Germline V gives CDR1 MNHNY, CDR2 SVGAGI (reference sequence). Losses at the gene ends were 2 bases for V and 3 bases for J; bases not matched to a gene: 5.

The chain is built from TRBV11-2 and TRBJ2-1, with D perhaps TRBD2 (7 bases). The CDR3 has 19 residues. V was clipped by 1 base and J by 5 bases, with 24 bases between them. Germline-derived CDR1 and CDR2 are SGHAT and FQNNGV. CDR3 residues: CASSLVPYGGAKGHNEQFF. In DNA form, the CDR3 reads TGTGCCAGCAGCTTAGTCCCTTATGGGGGGGCGAAGGGCCACAATGAGCAGTTCTTC.

By sample share, this clone is medium-sized. The V gene is TRBV7-9, the J gene TRBJ2-7; D is undetermined. This CDR3 region has 13 residues. V was shortened by 4 bases and J by 1 base, with 8 bases between the two germline ends. CDR1 and CDR2 (germline): SEHNR, FQNEAQ (reference sequence). This chain's CDR3 is CASSSSSSYEQYF. DNA of the CDR3: TGTGCCAGCAGCTCCAGTAGTTCCTACGAGCAGTACTTC.

The chain uses TRBV4-3 and TRBJ2-7; no clear D. The length of the CDR3 is 13 residues. Looked up from germline, CDR1 is LGHNA and CDR2 is YSLEER. Trimming removed 3 bases from V and 3 bases from J, with 9 bases in between. The CDR3 DNA reads as TGCGCCAGCAGCCAGGCTCAAGGCTACGAGCAGTACTTC. Its translation: CASSQAQGYEQYF.

J is TRBJ1-1 and V is TRBV6-1, with a weak D call TRBD1 (5 bases). V lost 3 bases and J lost 6, with 11 bases in between. CDR3 size: 13 residues. The germline CDR1 and CDR2 sequences are MNHNS and SASEGT. Written as DNA, the CDR3 is TGTGCCAGCAGTGATGGGGCAGCCCCTGAAGCTTTCTTT. Translating it yields CASSDGAAPEAFF.

This chain links TRBV19 with TRBJ2-7; 8 bases are shared with TRBD1. V shed 6 bases and J 3 bases; nucleotides not matched to a gene: 7. This CDR3 region has 14 residues. The V gene's germline CDR1 is LNHDA and CDR2 SQIVND (reference sequence). The CDR3 loop reads CASSIRDRIYEQYF. In nucleotides, the CDR3 is TGTGCCAGTAGCATCCGGGACAGGATCTACGAGCAGTACTTC.

The chain has TRBV7-8 and TRBJ2-5, with 7 positions matching TRBD1. This CDR3 region has 15 residues. Germline CDR1 and CDR2: SGHVS and FQNEAQ. The J segment lost 4 bases and the V segment lost 2 bases, leaving 7 bases of the junction unmatched. The CDR3 DNA reads as TGTGCCAGCAGCTTAACCTGGGACAGAAGAGAGACCCAGTACTTC. It is translated as CASSLTWDRRETQYF.

The rearrangement joins TRBV7-9 to TRBJ2-7; D is uncertain. Germline-derived CDR1 and CDR2 are SEHNR and FQNEAQ (reference sequence). The CDR3 is 14 amino acids. V lost 4 bases to trimming and J lost 5 bases, with 15 bases between them. CDR3 protein: CASSSVGQADEQYF. CDR3 DNA sequence: TGTGCCAGCAGCTCTGTAGGGCAGGCAGACGAGCAGTACTTC.

The chain links TRBV27 to TRBJ2-5; a weak D match, TRBD1 (5 bases). V was cut by 2 bases and J by 0 bases, with 13 bases left in between. The germline V gene has CDR1 MNHEY and CDR2 SMNVEV (reference sequence). The CDR3 is 16 residues long. The CDR3 is CASSLGGGAYQETQYF. The CDR3 region has the DNA TGTGCCAGCAGTTTAGGCGGTGGGGCCTACCAAGAGACCCAGTACTTC.

The chain joins TRBV7-8 to TRBJ1-6; the D is unclear. V was clipped by 5 bases and J by 6 bases, with 5 bases between them. Looked up from germline, CDR1 is SGHVS and CDR2 is FQNEAQ. The CDR3 has 12 residues. The CDR3, as DNA: TGTGCCAGCAGCCCCCCTAATTCACCCCTCCACTTT. This sequence encodes CASSPPNSPLHF. Drawing the rest from reference TRBV7-8 and TRBJ1-6, the complete variable domain is GAGVSQSPRYKVAKRGQDVALRCDPISGHVSLFWYQQALGQGPEFLTYFQNEAQLDKSGLPSDRFFAERPEGSVSTLKIQRTQQEDSAVYLCASSPPNSPLHFGNGTRLTVT.

This rearrangement joins TRBV7-9 to TRBJ2-3; 14 bases are a match to TRBD2. From germline, CDR1 is SEHNR and CDR2 FQNEAQ (reference sequence). The CDR3 spans 19 residues. V trimming: 5 bases; J trimming: 0 bases; junction bases outside the gene matches: 10. CDR3 sequence: CASSQRLAGGPLSTDTQYF. CDR3 nucleotides: TGTGCCAGCAGCCAAAGACTAGCGGGGGGGCCTTTGAGCACAGATACGCAGTATTTT.

The chain uses TRBV21-1 and TRBJ2-5; the table's D gene call, TRBD1, was not cross checked with the DNA. TRBV21-1 is a documented pseudogene. The CDR3 length is 15 residues. In nucleotides, the CDR3 is TGTGCCAGCAGCTCGGACAGCGCGCACCAAGAGACCCAGTACTTC. Its translation: CASSSDSAHQETQYF.

The rearrangement joins TRBV7-9 to TRBJ2-1, with TRBD2 matching 13 bases. CDR1 SEHNR and CDR2 FQNEAQ come from the germline V gene (reference sequence). Germline trimming cut 5 bases from V and 8 bases from J; bases unmatched to any gene: 18. This CDR3 has 19 residues. CDR3 sequence reads: CASSRSTSGGAELQDEQFF. DNA of the CDR3: TGTGCCAGCAGCCGATCTACTAGCGGGGGGGCGGAACTGCAGGATGAGCAGTTCTTC.

The chain is built from TRBV11-2 and TRBJ2-5; 11 bases match TRBD2. The V gene end was trimmed by 4 bases and the J gene end by 0 bases; junction bases not matched to a gene: 4. The germline V gene encodes CDR1 SGHAT and CDR2 FQNNGV. This CDR3 has 16 amino acids. In nucleotides, the CDR3 is TGTGCCAGCAGCTCCGTTAGCGGGGGGGACCAAGAGACCCAGTACTTC. Amino acids: CASSSVSGGDQETQYF.

The chain carries TRBV7-9 and TRBJ2-3; TRBD1 is a possible D gene (6 bases). The CDR3 contains 13 residues. With 4 bases removed from V and 4 bases from J, the gap between germline ends came to 9 bases. Germline lookup yields CDR1 SEHNR and CDR2 FQNEAQ (reference sequence). This chain's CDR3 is CASSSGTSDTQYF. CDR3 bases: TGTGCCAGCAGCTCCGGGACATCAGATACGCAGTATTTT.

The chain combines TRBV5-4 with TRBJ1-1; the D is unclear. This CDR3 contains 15 residues. Trimming shortened V by 2 bases and J by 5 bases, and 16 bases separated the two germline ends. Germline CDR1 and CDR2: SGHNT and YYREEE (reference sequence). The CDR3 region has the DNA TGTGCCAGCAGCTTACCCGAGTGGAGTAGGACTGAAGCTTTCTTT. Encoded protein: CASSLPEWSRTEAFF.

A remark on this clone: A junction boundary mismatches the germline segment, possibly from a read error. The chain carries TRBV7-7 and TRBJ2-1; 12 bases are shared with TRBD2. The CDR3 runs to 15 residues. The germline V gene encodes CDR1 SSHAT and CDR2 FNYEAQ (reference sequence). CDR3 in amino acids: CASSIGLAGKNEQFF. The CDR3 coding sequence is TGTGCTAGCAGTATCGGACTAGCGGGAAAAAATGAGCAGTTCTTC.

The count of this clone is one. The genes are TRBV7-2 and TRBJ2-7; a possible D gene is TRBD1 (6 bases). V lost 6 bases and J 6 bases, leaving 15 bases between the germline ends. This CDR3 is 13 amino acids long. Germline V gives CDR1 SGHTA, CDR2 FQGNSA. CDR3 in amino acids: CASSPLGGLEQYF. CDR3 DNA: TGTGCCAGCAGTCCCCTTGGGGGCCTCGAGCAGTACTTC. Looking up the rest from reference TRBV7-2 and TRBJ2-7 gives the full variable domain: GAGVSQSPSNKVTEKGKDVELRCDPISGHTALYWYRQSLGQGLEFLIYFQGNSAPDKSGLPSDRFSAERTGGSVSTLTIQRTQQEDSAVYLCASSPLGGLEQYFGPGTRLTVT.

V and J are TRBV12-5 and TRBJ2-1; D not certain. V was shortened by 0 bases and J by 5 bases, with 14 bases between the two germline ends. In germline, CDR1 is LGHNT, CDR2 FRNRAP. The CDR3 sequence is 16 residues long. CDR3 coding DNA: TGTGCTAGTGGTTTGGTCCAATTTGGCGATGACAATGAGCAGTTCTTC. As protein: CASGLVQFGDDNEQFF.

The chain recombines TRBV27 with TRBJ1-1; no clear D gene. Germline CDR1 and CDR2: MNHEY and SMNVEV (reference sequence). V lost 5 bases, J lost 1 base, and 8 bases lay in between. CDR3 length equals 13 residues. CDR3 DNA sequence: TGTGCCAGCAGTGCCGACAAGAACACTGAAGCTTTCTTT. Its protein product is CASSADKNTEAFF.

The chain links TRBV7-8 to TRBJ2-7, with 10 bases identical to TRBD2. The CDR3 extends over 15 amino acids. The germline V gene encodes CDR1 SGHVS and CDR2 FQNEAQ. With V trimmed by 10 bases and J by 6 bases, 15 bases remained unmatched. Here the CDR3 reads CATLGPEAGGLEQYF. In DNA, the CDR3 is TGTGCCACCCTAGGCCCTGAAGCGGGGGGGCTCGAGCAGTACTTC.

The J gene is TRBJ1-2, the V gene TRBV2; D is ambiguous. This CDR3 contains 10 residues. Germline lookup yields CDR1 SNHLY and CDR2 FYNNEI. The ends were cut back, 4 bases at V and 8 bases at J, with 5 bases in the middle. The CDR3 region has the DNA TGTGCCAGCAGTGGGAAAGGCTACACCTTC. Encoded protein: CASSGKGYTF.

J is TRBJ2-7 and V is TRBV7-6; 9 bases are shared with TRBD1. This CDR3 spans 14 amino acids. The germline V gene encodes CDR1 SGHVS and CDR2 FNYEAQ. V shed 6 bases, J shed 6 bases, and the junction held 9 bases outside the gene matches. DNA for the CDR3: TGTGCCAGCAGTCGAAGGACAGGGGAGAGCGAGCAGTACTTC. It translates to CASSRRTGESEQYF.

V and J are TRBV2 and TRBJ2-3; D may be TRBD1 (6 bases). The CDR3 is made up of 16 amino acids. V gave up 8 bases and J gave up 0 bases, with 18 bases separating them. Germline CDR1 SNHLY, CDR2 FYNNEI. Written as DNA, the CDR3 is TGTGCCAGCGGGGGATCCGGGACAACTAGCACAGATACGCAGTATTTT. Translated, it gives CASGGSGTTSTDTQYF. Combining the CDR3 with reference TRBV2 and TRBJ2-3 gives the whole variable domain EPEVTQTPSHQVTQMGQEVILRCVPISNHLYFYWYRQILGQKVEFLVSFYNNEISEKSEIFDDQFSVERPDGSNFTLKIRSTKLEDSAMYFCASGGSGTTSTDTQYFGPGTRLTVL.

In regard to this clone: Other DNA sequences of this sample code for an identical CDR3. The chain recombines TRBV7-9 with TRBJ2-7; the D gene could be TRBD1 or TRBD2 (5 bases each). This CDR3 spans 14 amino acids. Germline V gene data show CDR1 as SEHNR and CDR2 as FQNEAQ (reference sequence). V gave up 4 bases and J gave up 0 bases, with 10 bases separating them. The CDR3 DNA reads TGTGCCAGCAGCTCCGGGACGGTCTCCTACGAGCAGTACTTC. Its translation: CASSSGTVSYEQYF.

In nucleotides, the CDR3 is TGTGCCTGGAGTCATCGGACTAGCGGGAGCAATGAGCAGTTCTTC. This translates into CAWSHRTSGSNEQFF. The chain couples TRBV30 to TRBJ2-1; 13 bases are shared with TRBD2. V was clipped by 2 bases and J by 6 bases; unmatched bases: 4. The CDR3 is 15 amino acids. Germline assignment: CDR1 GTSNPN and CDR2 SVGIG (reference sequence).

Sample share makes this clone medium-sized (0.01 to 0.1%). This same CDR3 is encoded by further DNA sequences in the sample. The chain recombines TRBV6-6 with TRBJ1-5; D is undetermined. V was pared by 0 bases and J by 2 bases, with 5 bases between. From germline, CDR1 is MNHNY and CDR2 SVGAGI (reference sequence). The CDR3 runs to 14 residues. This chain's CDR3 is CASSYSGGNQPQHF. In DNA, the CDR3 is TGTGCCAGCAGTTACTCGGGAGGCAATCAGCCCCAGCATTTT.

V and J are TRBV5-6 and TRBJ2-5, with D hard to call. This CDR3 spans 15 amino acids. The germline V gene has CDR1 SGHDT and CDR2 YYEEEE. Trimming took 0 bases from V and 5 from J, leaving 14 bases between them. DNA of the CDR3: TGTGCCAGCAGCTTGGGGGCTTCCCTAGGGGAGACCCAGTACTTC. It specifies CASSLGASLGETQYF.

The CDR3 DNA follows: TGCGCCAGCAGCCAAGAGGGGCTTGGGGCCAACGTCCTGACTTTC. This translates into CASSQEGLGANVLTF. The V gene is TRBV4-1, the J gene TRBJ2-6, with a weak D call TRBD1 (5 bases). Trimming shortened V by 0 bases and J by 3 bases, and 6 bases separated the two germline ends. Germline loops: CDR1 MGHRA, CDR2 YSYEKL. This CDR3 comprises 15 residues.